Each of the 30 T cell receptor beta chains below was sequenced from the same sample in a study of T cells in Graves' hyperthyroidism and ophthalmopathy. Authors of the study amplified TCR beta CDR3 regions from RNA transcripts. The HTBI set primed first-round TCR CDR3 RT-PCR. TCRdb reprocessed the multiplex PCR reads via MiXCR and lists one record per CDR3 protein. The table lists under 500,000 distinct CDR3 sequences, 11% to 15% of them singletons. Input material: blood. The receptors stem from a man between 45 and 60 years old with Graves' ophthalmopathy.

This clonotype appeared many times. The rearrangement joins TRBV10-1 to TRBJ2-1, with 9 nucleotides matching TRBD1. The ends lost 5 bases at V and 9 bases at J; junction bases unmatched: 8. Germline V gene lookup returns CDR1 WNHNN and CDR2 SYGVQD (reference sequence). The CDR3 totals 14 residues. The CDR3 bases are TGCGCCAGCAGTTCGGGACAGGGCATTGGTGAGCAGTTCTTC. Protein sequence: CASSSGQGIGEQFF.

In this sample, this clonotype turned up many times. This sequence joins TRBV19 and TRBJ2-3, with 8 bases lining up with TRBD2. The ends lost 7 bases at V and 7 bases at J; junction bases unmatched: 10. Germline V gene sequence: CDR1 LNHDA, CDR2 SQIVND (reference sequence). This CDR3 is 14 amino acids long. The CDR3 DNA is TGTGCCAGTATGTCGGGACTAGATTCCCATACGCAGTATTTT. It specifies CASMSGLDSHTQYF. Drawing the rest from reference TRBV19 and TRBJ2-3, the complete variable domain is DGGITQSPKYLFRKEGQNVTLSCEQNLNHDAMYWYRQDPGQGLRLIYYSQIVNDFQKGDIAEGYSVSREKKESFPLTVTSAQKNPTAFYLCASMSGLDSHTQYFGPGTRLTVL.

This rearrangement joins TRBV28 to TRBJ2-7; 8 nucleotides line up with TRBD2. In germline, CDR1 is MDHEN, CDR2 SYDVKM. The CDR3 extends over 14 amino acids. CDR3 amino acids: CALSSSRGGYEQYF. The CDR3 nucleotides are TGTGCTCTATCTAGTTCTCGGGGGGGCTACGAGCAGTACTTC.

This clonotype was observed many times. The gene calls are TRBV20-1 and TRBJ1-5, with D possibly being TRBD1 (5 bases). The length of the CDR3 is 13 residues. The V gene lost 5 bases and the J gene lost 3 bases, with 11 bases spanning the gap. Germline V gives CDR1 DFQATT, CDR2 SNEGSKA (reference sequence). The CDR3 coding sequence is TGCAGTGCTCTTCAGGGACCCAATCAGCCCCAGCATTTT. Translating gives CSALQGPNQPQHF.

This clonotype was picked up a small number of times. The V call is TRBV12-3 or TRBV12-4, the J call TRBJ2-2, with no clear D. V was shortened by 3 bases and J by 5 bases, with 4 bases between the two germline ends. The CDR3 consists of 12 residues. The CDR3 is CASSFRTGELFF. The CDR3 nucleotides are TGTGCCAGCAGTTTTAGGACCGGGGAGCTGTTTTTT.

In its sample, this clonotype was seen a few times. This chain uses TRBV19 with TRBJ1-5; D is perhaps TRBD1 (5 bases). Germline V gene sequence: CDR1 LNHDA, CDR2 SQIVND (reference sequence). This CDR3 comprises 16 residues. CDR3 region: CAAQDLRAGRSQPQHF. The CDR3 DNA sequence: TGTGCAGCTCAGGATCTACGGGCAGGGCGGTCTCAGCCCCAGCATTTT.

The chain joins TRBV9 to TRBJ2-3, with a tentative D call TRBD2 (6 bases). Germline V CDR1 and CDR2: SGDLS, YYNGEE. Trimming pared 2 bases from V and 6 bases from J, leaving 10 bases between. The CDR3 length is 13 residues. CDR3 amino acids: CASSVGGPDTQYF. CDR3 nucleotide sequence: TGTGCCAGCAGCGTGGGAGGTCCCGATACGCAGTATTTT.

This clonotype was seen more than once but under ten times. J is TRBJ1-4 and V is TRBV15, with no clear D. The CDR3 runs 13 residues. With 8 bases removed from V and 2 bases from J, the gap between germline ends came to 9 bases. Germline CDR1 is LNHNV and CDR2 is YYDKDF (reference sequence). CDR3 DNA: TGTGCCACCCGCCGTGGGACTAATGAAAAACTGTTTTTT. It encodes CATRRGTNEKLFF.

This clonotype has only a few counts. The chain is built from TRBV15 and TRBJ2-3; maybe TRBD1 (5 bases). CDR1 is LNHNV and CDR2 is YYDKDF in the germline V gene (reference sequence). CDR3 length equals 16 residues. V lost 2 bases and J lost 2, with 14 bases in between. The CDR3 coding sequence is TGTGCCACCAGCAGAACAACAGGACAATCCACAGATACGCAGTATTTT. This encodes CATSRTTGQSTDTQYF.

The chain couples TRBV20-1 to TRBJ2-5; 11 nucleotides agree with TRBD2. J was trimmed by 5 bases and V by 0 bases; bases with no gene match: 11. Per the germline V gene, CDR1 is DFQATT and CDR2 is SNEGSKA (reference sequence). The CDR3 covers 17 residues. The CDR3 coding sequence is TGCAGTGCTAGAGATGGGGGTAGCGGGAGGGCCTGGGAGACCCAGTACTTC. Translation: CSARDGGSGRAWETQYF.

Ten or more counts support this clonotype. The V gene is TRBV6-1, the J gene TRBJ2-5, with D perhaps given as TRBD1 or TRBD2 (6 bases each). Looked up from germline, CDR1 is MNHNS and CDR2 is SASEGT. There are 12 residues in the CDR3. V shed 6 bases and J shed 7 bases, with 12 bases lying between them. The CDR3 DNA sequence: TGTGCCAGCAGGCCGGAGGGGGGGACCCAGTACTTC. Translation gives CASRPEGGTQYF.

A remark on this clonotype: The CDR3 ends on some other residue instead of the conserved phenylalanine or tryptophan, so this is likely a read error. The rearrangement links TRBV5-6 to TRBJ2-4, with 9 bases matching TRBD1. Germline loops: CDR1 SGHDT, CDR2 YYEEEE. The CDR3 loop spans 17 amino acids. The V and J ends lost 4 bases and 0 bases, in that order; junction bases with no gene match: 8. CDR3 in amino acids: CASSRQGGTLAKNIQYS. CDR3 DNA sequence: TGTGCCAGCAGCAGACAGGGGGGTACCCTAGCCAAAAACATTCAGTACTCC.

This clonotype has ten or more counts. The chain is built from TRBV3-1 and TRBJ2-7; D call uncertain. With 5 bases removed from V and 9 bases from J, the gap between germline ends came to 11 bases. This CDR3 comprises 11 residues. CDR1 LGHDT and CDR2 YNNKEL come from the germline V gene (reference sequence). CDR3 bases: TGTGCCAGCAGCTCCCCGATCGCGCAGTACTTC. Residues: CASSSPIAQYF.

This clonotype was counted many times. V gene TRBV15 combines with J gene TRBJ1-6; D possibly corresponds to TRBD1 (5 bases). The CDR3 has 14 amino acids. Trimming removed 3 bases at V and 7 bases at J, with 10 bases between. The germline V gene encodes CDR1 LNHNV and CDR2 YYDKDF (reference sequence). CDR3 DNA sequence: TGTGCCACCAGCAGTAAGACAGCCAATTCACCCCTCCACTTT. It yields the protein CATSSKTANSPLHF.

The genes are TRBV19 and TRBJ2-2; D gene unclear. The CDR3 sequence is 14 residues long. Germline-derived CDR1 and CDR2 are LNHDA and SQIVND (reference sequence). Trimming stripped 7 bases from V and 3 bases from J, with 12 bases between. The CDR3 is CASTERTHTGELFF. In DNA form, the CDR3 reads TGTGCCAGTACCGAAAGGACCCACACCGGGGAGCTGTTTTTT. The entire variable domain, with the rest obtained from reference TRBV19 and TRBJ2-2, is as follows: DGGITQSPKYLFRKEGQNVTLSCEQNLNHDAMYWYRQDPGQGLRLIYYSQIVNDFQKGDIAEGYSVSREKKESFPLTVTSAQKNPTAFYLCASTERTHTGELFFGEGSRLTVL.

This clonotype was recorded at least ten times. The DNA of the CDR3 is TGCAGTGCTAGAGCCCGATGGGGAGGTGTAAACACTGAAGCTTTCTTT. Protein sequence: CSARARWGGVNTEAFF. The V and J genes are TRBV20-1 and TRBJ1-1; D is undetermined. Germline V CDR1 and CDR2: DFQATT, SNEGSKA (reference sequence). There are 16 residues in the CDR3. V was shortened by 1 base and J by 2 bases, with 17 bases between the two germline ends.

This clonotype was counted many times. Compared with germline, one end of the junction differs, possibly owing to a read error. The rearrangement links TRBV5-1 to TRBJ2-5; D is ambiguous. This CDR3 has 12 amino acids. Germline V gene sequence: CDR1 SGHRS, CDR2 YFSETQ. CDR3 in amino acids: CASSLNQETQYF. The CDR3 coding sequence is TGCGCCAGCAGCTTGAACCAGGAGACCCAGTACTTC.

The chain joins TRBV12-3 or TRBV12-4 to TRBJ2-7, with D perhaps matching TRBD2 (5 bases). V shed 7 bases and J shed 2 bases, with 15 bases lying between them. The CDR3 runs 14 residues. The CDR3, as DNA: TGTGCCAGCATGGGGAGAGGTGGGGCCTACGAGCAGTACTTC. The encoded protein is CASMGRGGAYEQYF.

The chain couples TRBV19 to TRBJ2-5; either TRBD1 or TRBD2 may supply D (5 bases each). Trimming pared 1 base from V and 6 bases from J, leaving 15 bases between. This CDR3 spans 15 amino acids. Germline V gives CDR1 LNHDA, CDR2 SQIVND (reference sequence). The CDR3 loop is CASSIVGEGEKTQYF. The CDR3, as DNA: TGTGCCAGTAGTATAGTCGGGGAAGGGGAAAAGACCCAGTACTTC.

This clonotype was seen repeatedly, ten times or more. The rearrangement uses TRBV2 and TRBJ2-5; D might be TRBD2 (6 bases). Germline lookup yields CDR1 SNHLY and CDR2 FYNNEI. Trimming removed 4 bases from V and 4 bases from J, with 13 bases in between. There are 14 residues in the CDR3. The CDR3 DNA reads TGTGCCAGCAGTGCAACGGGAGCGGGAGAGACCCAGTACTTC. It encodes CASSATGAGETQYF.

Turning to this clonotype: With a much larger clone just one base away, this may be a read error. This chain joins TRBV5-6 and TRBJ2-1; the D gene is possibly TRBD2 (6 bases). The DNA end is more similar to TRBJ2-7, so the J call may be wrong. The CDR3 loop spans 15 amino acids. Germline CDR1 and CDR2: SGHDT and YYEEEE. CDR3 sequence: CASSYRDRGGNEQYF. For the CDR3, the DNA is TGTGCCAGCAGCTACCGGGACCGGGGAGGCAATGAGCAGTACTTC.

This clonotype has ten or more counts. This sequence joins TRBV11-2 and TRBJ2-7, with D possibly called TRBD1 or TRBD2 (5 bases each). The V end lost 0 bases, the J end lost 3 bases, and 9 bases lay between the germline ends. The CDR3 extends over 14 amino acids. The V gene's germline CDR1 is SGHAT and CDR2 FQNNGV. For the CDR3, the DNA is TGTGCCAGCAGCTTAGAATGGGACGTCTACGAGCAGTACTTC. Translated: CASSLEWDVYEQYF.

This clonotype was counted ten times or more. The gene calls are TRBV6-1 and TRBJ2-3, with 11 bases lining up with TRBD2. V was pared by 2 bases and J by 5 bases, with 6 bases of the junction left unmatched. Looked up from germline, CDR1 is MNHNS and CDR2 is SASEGT. This CDR3 spans 16 amino acids. The CDR3 region has the DNA TGTGCCAGCAGTGAATTACTAGCGGGAGCAAAAGATACGCAGTATTTT. It is translated as CASSELLAGAKDTQYF.

This clonotype was seen at least ten times. The CDR3 bases are TGTGCCAGCTCACCGGCGGTTATGGCAACTAATGAAAAACTGTTTTTT. Translated: CASSPAVMATNEKLFF. The V gene is TRBV18, the J gene TRBJ1-4; D ambiguous. The CDR3 sequence is 16 residues long. The germline V gene has CDR1 KGHSH and CDR2 LQKENI. With 3 bases removed from V and 0 bases from J, the gap between germline ends came to 11 bases.

This clonotype was seen at least ten times. The V call is TRBV7-9, the J call TRBJ1-1; D is undetermined. Germline V gene lookup returns CDR1 SEHNR and CDR2 FQNEAQ (reference sequence). The CDR3 extends over 14 amino acids. Trimming removed 6 bases at V and 3 bases at J, with 14 bases between. CDR3 protein: CASSQHGGHTEAFF. DNA for the CDR3: TGTGCCAGCAGTCAACACGGAGGGCACACTGAAGCTTTCTTT.

This clonotype was seen at least ten times. The gene calls are TRBV6-1 and TRBJ1-5; D is perhaps TRBD1 (5 bases). Germline V gene sequence: CDR1 MNHNS, CDR2 SASEGT. The CDR3 consists of 14 residues. With 5 bases removed from V and 1 base from J, the gap between germline ends came to 9 bases. The CDR3 DNA reads TGTGCCAGCAGTCCTCGGACAAGCAATCAGCCCCAGCATTTT. Translated: CASSPRTSNQPQHF.

This clonotype was counted only a few times. The rearrangement links TRBV2 to TRBJ2-2; D is undetermined. The CDR3 spans 15 residues. V lost 2 bases and J lost 0, with 7 bases in between. Germline CDR1 SNHLY, CDR2 FYNNEI. CDR3 in DNA: TGTGCCAGCAGTGAAAGACGCGCGAACACCGGGGAGCTGTTTTTT. It codes for CASSERRANTGELFF.

This clonotype has at least ten counts. This rearrangement joins TRBV11-3 to TRBJ1-6; D possibly corresponds to TRBD1 (5 bases). V lost 3 bases and J 7 bases, leaving 10 bases between the germline ends. Germline V lookup: CDR1 SGHNT, CDR2 YENEEA. The length of the CDR3 is 14 residues. CDR3 protein: CASSFSGLNSPLHF. CDR3 bases: TGTGCCAGCAGCTTTTCAGGGTTAAATTCACCCCTCCACTTT. The entire variable domain, with the rest obtained from reference TRBV11-3 and TRBJ1-6, is as follows: EAGVVQSPRYKIIEKKQPVAFWCNPISGHNTLYWYLQNLGQGPELLIRYENEEAVDDSQLPKDRFSAERLKGVDSTLKIQPAELGDSAVYLCASSFSGLNSPLHFGNGTRLTVT.

This clonotype was recorded a few times. The chain has TRBV20-1 and TRBJ2-2, with D perhaps TRBD2 (5 bases). The CDR3 loop spans 15 amino acids. Germline CDR1 DFQATT, CDR2 SNEGSKA (reference sequence). V was trimmed by 6 bases and J by 2 bases, leaving 16 bases between them. In DNA, the CDR3 is TGCAGTGCGGATTCGGGAAGGGTAAACACCGGGGAGCTGTTTTTT. It encodes CSADSGRVNTGELFF.

This clonotype showed up many times. This chain links TRBV30 with TRBJ1-2, with 9 bases fitting TRBD1. The CDR3 runs 14 residues. V was clipped by 2 bases and J by 7 bases; unmatched bases: 8. The germline V gene has CDR1 GTSNPN and CDR2 SVGIG (reference sequence). CDR3 residues: CAWSNDRGYSGYTF. Written as DNA, the CDR3 is TGTGCCTGGAGTAACGACAGGGGGTACTCTGGCTACACCTTC.